The 15 T cell receptor beta chains below all came from one sample that was sequenced in a study of blood T cell repertoires in COVID-19. The protocol was immunoSEQ multiplex PCR, while the TCRdb copy is restricted to in-frame clones and leaves out a portion. The table has fewer than 90,000 clones, about 87% seen once. The sequencing input was peripheral blood. The source is a man aged 60 to 75 with acute or convalescent COVID-19.

This clone has just a few counts. The rearrangement uses TRBV5-1 and TRBJ2-6; TRBD1 matches at 11 bases. The CDR3 spans 15 residues. Trimming cost V 4 bases and J 9 bases; bases outside gene matches: 6. Germline loops: CDR1 SGHRS, CDR2 YFSETQ. The CDR3 nucleotides are TGCGCCAGCAGCCCCGGGACAGGGGGTGACAACGTCCTGACTTTC. Residues: CASSPGTGGDNVLTF.

This sequence joins TRBV6-1 and TRBJ2-3; D may be TRBD1 (5 bases). Germline-derived CDR1 and CDR2 are MNHNS and SASEGT. Trimming cost V 1 base and J 2 bases, with 13 bases left between them. The CDR3 spans 16 residues. In DNA, the CDR3 is TGTGCCAGCAGTGAAGTCCTCTGGGGCAACACAGATACGCAGTATTTT. This translates into CASSEVLWGNTDTQYF.

CDR3 sequence: CASSSRELSGANVLTF. Written as DNA, the CDR3 is TGTGCCAGCAGCTCTAGAGAACTGTCTGGGGCCAACGTCCTGACTTTC. This chain links TRBV7-8 with TRBJ2-6, with no clear D. This CDR3 comprises 16 residues. Between the trimmed V and J ends, which lost 4 bases and 1 base, there was a span of 11 bases. Germline CDR1 SGHVS, CDR2 FQNEAQ. Together with reference TRBV7-8 and TRBJ2-6, the CDR3 gives the full variable domain: GAGVSQSPRYKVAKRGQDVALRCDPISGHVSLFWYQQALGQGPEFLTYFQNEAQLDKSGLPSDRFFAERPEGSVSTLKIQRTQQEDSAVYLCASSSRELSGANVLTFGAGSRLTVL.

This chain uses TRBV18 with TRBJ2-1; TRBD2 matches 9 bases. V shed 6 bases, J shed 3 bases, and the junction held 6 bases outside the gene matches. From germline, CDR1 is KGHSH and CDR2 LQKENI. This CDR3 contains 15 residues. Written as DNA, the CDR3 is TGTGCCAGCTCTCGGCTGCGGGAGGGCTACAATGAGCAGTTCTTC. As protein: CASSRLREGYNEQFF.

The V and J genes are TRBV19 and TRBJ1-2; unclear D gene. V lost 9 bases and J 0 bases, leaving 20 bases between the germline ends. The germline V gene has CDR1 LNHDA and CDR2 SQIVND (reference sequence). The CDR3 is 16 residues long. CDR3 bases: TGTGCCAGCACCCCCTGGGGAGCGAATACTAACTATGGCTACACCTTC. Its protein product is CASTPWGANTNYGYTF.

The rearrangement links TRBV15 to TRBJ2-5; D is ambiguous. V lost 0 bases and J 6 bases, leaving 2 bases between the germline ends. The CDR3 is made up of 11 amino acids. The germline gives CDR1 LNHNV, CDR2 YYDKDF (reference sequence). CDR3: CATSRDKTQYF. In nucleotides, the CDR3 is TGTGCCACCAGCAGAGATAAGACCCAGTACTTC. The variable domain in full, with the rest retrieved from reference TRBV15 and TRBJ2-5, is DAMVIQNPRYQVTQFGKPVTLSCSQTLNHNVMYWYQQKSSQAPKLLFHYYDKDFNNEADTPDNFQSRRPNTSFCFLDIRSPGLGDTAMYLCATSRDKTQYFGPGTRLLVL.

This chain uses TRBV7-6 with TRBJ1-6; weak D call: TRBD1 (6 bases). From germline, CDR1 is SGHVS and CDR2 FNYEAQ. This CDR3 is 17 amino acids long. Trimming removed 4 bases from V and 1 base from J, with 14 bases in between. CDR3 protein: CASSSQGQGSYNSPLHF. In DNA form, the CDR3 reads TGTGCCAGCAGCTCACAGGGTCAGGGGTCCTATAATTCACCCCTCCACTTT.

The rearrangement links TRBV5-1 to TRBJ2-5, with a weak D call TRBD1 (5 bases). The CDR3 length is 14 residues. The germline V gene encodes CDR1 SGHRS and CDR2 YFSETQ. Deletions cut 3 bases from V and 7 bases from J, with 16 bases between. CDR3 protein: CASSSGQGLGTQYF. Here the CDR3 DNA reads TGCGCCAGCAGCTCCGGACAAGGGCTCGGGACCCAGTACTTC. The full variable domain, rest sourced from reference TRBV5-1 and TRBJ2-5, is KAGVTQTPRYLIKTRGQQVTLSCSPISGHRSVSWYQQTPGQGLQFLFEYFSETQRNKGNFPGRFSGRQFSNSRSEMNVSTLELGDSALYLCASSSGQGLGTQYFGPGTRLLVL.

This rearrangement joins TRBV3-1 (or the pseudogene TRBV3-2) to TRBJ1-1; the D is unclear. Between the trimmed V and J ends, which lost 3 bases and 8 bases, there was a span of 13 bases. Germline CDR1 reads LGHDT; CDR2 reads YNNKEL (reference sequence). The CDR3 length is 13 residues. The CDR3 DNA is TGTGCCAGCAGCCATGAGGGTCGACTCGAAGCTTTCTTT. Translating it yields CASSHEGRLEAFF.

The rearrangement links TRBV5-1 to TRBJ1-2; TRBD1 matches at 10 bases. CDR1 and CDR2 from the germline V gene are SGHRS and YFSETQ. V dropped 2 bases and J dropped 1; count of bases not matched to a gene: 2. This CDR3 has 15 residues. This chain's CDR3 is CASSFGTGVNYGYTF. The DNA for the CDR3 is TGCGCCAGCAGCTTCGGGACAGGGGTTAACTATGGCTACACCTTC.

The chain employs TRBV18 and TRBJ2-1, with D tentatively TRBD2 (6 bases). The CDR3 extends over 14 amino acids. The ends were cut back, 2 bases at V and 9 bases at J, with 14 bases in the middle. Germline V gene data show CDR1 as KGHSH and CDR2 as LQKENI. The CDR3 is CASSPRRLAVEQFF. The CDR3 region has the DNA TGTGCCAGCTCACCAAGGAGGTTAGCGGTTGAGCAGTTCTTC.

This chain joins TRBV9 and TRBJ1-1; D remains ambiguous. V was cut by 0 bases and J by 1 base, with 16 bases left in between. Germline CDR1 is SGDLS and CDR2 is YYNGEE. The CDR3 consists of 17 residues. In DNA form, the CDR3 reads TGTGCCAGCAGCGTAGCCCCCTTAGTCTCTTCGAACACTGAAGCTTTCTTT. Translated: CASSVAPLVSSNTEAFF.

Only a few counts were recorded for this clone. The chain combines TRBV19 with TRBJ2-1; D uncertain. The germline CDR1 and CDR2 sequences are LNHDA and SQIVND (reference sequence). Trimming shortened V by 7 bases and J by 2 bases, and 9 bases separated the two germline ends. The CDR3 runs to 13 residues. In DNA, the CDR3 is TGTGCCAGTAAATTACGAGCCTACAATGAGCAGTTCTTC. Residues: CASKLRAYNEQFF. Full variable domain (remainder filled in from reference TRBV19 and TRBJ2-1): DGGITQSPKYLFRKEGQNVTLSCEQNLNHDAMYWYRQDPGQGLRLIYYSQIVNDFQKGDIAEGYSVSREKKESFPLTVTSAQKNPTAFYLCASKLRAYNEQFFGPGTRLTVL.

The chain employs TRBV2 and TRBJ1-6, with D perhaps TRBD1 (6 bases). The germline V and J ends were trimmed by 9 bases and 6 bases, with 15 bases remaining between them. The CDR3 runs 14 residues. From germline, CDR1 is SNHLY and CDR2 FYNNEI. CDR3 amino acids: CASIGDTINSPLHF. The DNA of the CDR3 is TGTGCCAGTATAGGGGACACCATTAATTCACCCCTCCACTTT.

This sequence joins TRBV19 and TRBJ1-6; D is unresolved. With 3 bases removed from V and 6 bases from J, the gap between germline ends came to 9 bases. Germline V CDR1 and CDR2: LNHDA, SQIVND (reference sequence). The CDR3 runs to 14 residues. This CDR3 is CASSIEFFNSPLHF. CDR3 coding DNA: TGTGCCAGTAGTATCGAGTTTTTTAATTCACCCCTCCACTTT. Based on the CDR3 plus reference TRBV19 and TRBJ1-6, the full variable domain is DGGITQSPKYLFRKEGQNVTLSCEQNLNHDAMYWYRQDPGQGLRLIYYSQIVNDFQKGDIAEGYSVSREKKESFPLTVTSAQKNPTAFYLCASSIEFFNSPLHFGNGTRLTVT.